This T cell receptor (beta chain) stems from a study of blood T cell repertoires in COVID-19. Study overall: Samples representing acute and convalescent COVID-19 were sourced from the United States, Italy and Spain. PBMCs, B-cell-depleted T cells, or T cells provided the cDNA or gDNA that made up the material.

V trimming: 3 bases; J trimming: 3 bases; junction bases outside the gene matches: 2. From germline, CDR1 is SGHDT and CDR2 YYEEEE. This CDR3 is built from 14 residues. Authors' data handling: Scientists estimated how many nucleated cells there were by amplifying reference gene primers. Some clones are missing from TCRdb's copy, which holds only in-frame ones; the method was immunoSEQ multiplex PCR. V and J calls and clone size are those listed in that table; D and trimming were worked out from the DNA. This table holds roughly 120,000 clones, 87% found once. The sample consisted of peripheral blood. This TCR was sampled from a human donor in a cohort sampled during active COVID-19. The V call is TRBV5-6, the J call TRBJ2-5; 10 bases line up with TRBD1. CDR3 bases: TGTGCCAGCAGCTCCGGGACAGGGGAAGAGACCCAGTACTTC. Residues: CASSSGTGEETQYF.